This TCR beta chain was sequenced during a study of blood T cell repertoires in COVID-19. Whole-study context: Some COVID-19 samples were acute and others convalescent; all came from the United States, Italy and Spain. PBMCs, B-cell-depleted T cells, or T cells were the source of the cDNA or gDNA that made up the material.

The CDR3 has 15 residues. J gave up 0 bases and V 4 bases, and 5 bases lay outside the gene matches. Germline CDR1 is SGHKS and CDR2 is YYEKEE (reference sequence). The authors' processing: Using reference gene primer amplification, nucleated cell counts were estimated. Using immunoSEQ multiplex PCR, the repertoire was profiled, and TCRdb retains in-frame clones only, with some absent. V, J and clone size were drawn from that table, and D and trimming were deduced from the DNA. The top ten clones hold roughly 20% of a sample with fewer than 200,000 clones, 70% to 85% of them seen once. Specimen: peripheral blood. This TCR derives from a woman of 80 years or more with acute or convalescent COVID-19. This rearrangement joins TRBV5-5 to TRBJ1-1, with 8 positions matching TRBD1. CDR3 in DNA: TGTGCCAGCAGCGGACAGGGTTTGCTGAACACTGAAGCTTTCTTT. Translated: CASSGQGLLNTEAFF.